The source of this T cell receptor (beta chain) is a study of T cell responses to AZD1222 COVID-19 vaccine. General study findings and limits: After two AZD1222 doses, spike-specific TCR breadth and depth rose versus day 0. The donor group comprised mostly white British people and more females; the analysis possibly underestimated clonal diversity.

A note on this clone: Its antigen is unidentified.

In germline, CDR1 is MNHNS, CDR2 SASEGT. The CDR3 is 14 amino acids. V was pared by 2 bases and J by 1 base, with 9 bases between. The protocol was immunoSEQ multiplex PCR, while the TCRdb copy is restricted to in-frame clones and leaves out a portion. The sample includes just over 150,000 clones, about nine tenths of them seen just once. This clonotype was obtained from an adult in good health. V gene TRBV6-1 combines with J gene TRBJ2-7; D tentatively fits TRBD1 or TRBD2 (5 bases each). This sample comprised peripheral blood, obtained on day 0 of AZD1222 vaccination. The CDR3 nucleotides read TGTGCCAGCAGTGAAAGGGACCCATCCTACGAGCAGTACTTC. It encodes CASSERDPSYEQYF.